The T cell receptor (beta chain) under discussion was sequenced for a study of cytomegalovirus exposure and HLA in healthy donors (dated by TCRdb to about 2017). Study-wide context: In an earlier analysis of some 550 of the donors, around 290 Gb of sequence data and 117 million unique TCR beta sequences from about 179 million T cells were reported. Approximately 300 gigabases of sequencing data and around 80 million unique TCR sequences made up an early release that covered approximately 620 HLA-typed donors. Among the roughly 430 genotyped donors, around 81% belonged to the genetic ancestry cluster associated with self-reported Caucasian donors. The study was designed to test whether signatures of past pathogen exposure could be identified by cataloging public T cell receptors. Using immunosequencing, the study profiled T cell repertoires from around 680 subjects and related those repertoires to cytomegalovirus serostatus. Besides the first cohort of hundreds of subjects, a separate validation cohort made up of about 120 different subjects was used. The study combined high-throughput TCR immunosequencing, statistical association of individual TCRs with disease status, and machine learning to predict cytomegalovirus infection status. A later analysis re-examined previously published TCR beta repertoires from more than 650 donors and added high-resolution HLA genotyping to investigate patterns of TCR occurrence. In the later analysis, no new phenotypic data were used to find candidate immune exposures; instead, reliance was placed on TCR beta sequences and their occurrence across donors. In an earlier analysis of more than 550 of the donors, high-throughput TCR beta sequencing was used to judge whether each TCR beta V gene segment behaved as functional or pseudogenic. Donor age, sex, ethnicity and CMV serostatus were compiled alongside the repertoire data. A later genetic analysis took genome-wide SNP genotypes for about 60% of the roughly 670 donors and used that subset as a discovery cohort. Every repertoire in the discovery cohort had been generated on one and the same sequencing platform. Class I and class II HLA loci were covered by the typing at four-digit resolution. The number of typed donors differed by locus: 629-630 for A, B, C, DRB1 and DQB1; approximately 520 for DQA1; around 580 for DPA1; and 400 to 480 for DPB1. Because of strong linkage in the cohort, roughly five DR-DQ haplotypes were treated as single units for association and clustering. Among 300 to 500 genotyped donors of the cohort, an average of around 250,000 unique TCR beta nucleotide sequences was sequenced per donor, of which about 19% were non-productive.

The cohort consisted of hundreds of healthy bone marrow donors. Cohort members were all nominally healthy when sampled, although unrecorded immune exposures were likely present. The donor tested CMV seropositive, placing the donor among the 289 seropositive members of the cohort. A peripheral blood sample was provided by each donor, and peripheral blood mononuclear cells were used for TCR beta sequencing. Genomic DNA extraction from the blood cell samples was performed with the Qiagen DNeasy Blood Extraction Kit. CDR1 and CDR2 are drawn from the germline V gene: MDHEN, SYDVKM. From cysteine to phenylalanine, the CDR3 is 14 amino acids long. The only DNA kept is the CDR3, 42 bases in frame from the first base. V is reduced by 2 bases and J by 6 bases, leaving a spacing of 11 bases between them. In the case of this clone: Its antigen is currently not known. Nothing much larger sits one base from this clone, and base qualities are not available.

What the research found in general, with its limitations: Because HLA typing was unavailable for some donors at each locus, only the typed subset was used in association tests. A cluster of highly shared sequence variants was judged likely to represent a technical artifact of the sequencing pipeline. Linkage disequilibrium might explain the correlated functional status among segregating V segments, but an unknown experimental factor could not be ruled out. Assigning TCR associations to individual alleles was difficult when HLA alleles, especially DR and DQ, strongly co-occurred. Some IMGT-functional V segments, including TRBV6-2 and TRBV6-3, could not be distinguished by the 87-base-pair reads and were therefore excluded. A total of 164 TCR beta chains were listed by the study as associated with cytomegalovirus. Several of the top co-occurrence clusters appeared to be linked to parvovirus B19, influenza, CMV and Epstein-Barr virus, according to a later analysis. According to a later genetic analysis, donors in an Asian-associated ancestry cluster had fewer N-insertions in productive TCRs than the roughly 670-donor mean. The authors suggested that the approach could potentially be extended to other disease states and immunological phenotypes. Presence/absence analyses assumed roughly uniform sequencing depth across donors, an assumption that may not hold. Fewer than 20 rarely observed V segments, including chromosome 9 orphons, were excluded from the earlier analysis of about 500 of the donors because counts were too low. A later analysis found that most CMV-associated TCR beta chains appeared HLA-restricted, with HLA associations seemingly driven largely by CMV exposure. In both the original and validation cohorts, the classifier was reported to diagnose cytomegalovirus status with high specificity and sensitivity. For the cohort, immune exposure information was limited to CMV serostatus. An earlier analysis of 587 of the donors showed that most TCR beta V segments appeared in productive rearrangements either about 90% or about 30% of the time, which broadly matched IMGT annotations. Compared with equally common non-associated chains, HLA-associated TCR beta chains in a later analysis were more clonally expanded and had lower generation probabilities. A later analysis found that TCR association rates varied across HLA loci, with DRB1 alleles showing the most associated TCRs and HLA-C alleles the fewest. In a later analysis, some 17,000 TCR beta sequences were associated with specific HLA alleles at a false discovery rate of 0.05. A few of the identified cytomegalovirus-associated TCR beta chains were confirmed in vitro to be specific for cytomegalovirus antigens. In a later genetic analysis, a missense DCLRE1C variant was associated with V-gene and J-gene trimming of TCR beta chains, and the association was replicated in an independent cohort. Only TCR beta chains were sequenced in this cohort, and the absence of alpha or paired-chain data limited detectable features. A further reported finding was that TCR beta sequences accurately predicted the HLA-A and HLA-B alleles for most subjects in the first cohort. Across donors, most TCR sequences were observed very rarely, whereas some public TCRs were present in many individuals.

Receptor amplification or capture employed the immunoSEQ multiplex PCR assay. The multiplex PCR relied on a mix of 60 forward primers for TCR Vbeta segments and 13 reverse primers for TCR Jbeta segments. Amplification of the CDR3 region of rearranged TCR beta genes was performed with a multiplex PCR assay on genomic DNA. The Illumina HiSeq System was used to sequence the amplified TCR beta libraries as 87-base-pair reads. Per the authors' processing: Across the 600 to 700 repertoires, a later analysis counted about 81 million unique TCR beta chains, some 11 million of which were shared by at least two donors. Raw reads were error-corrected and collapsed into unique sequences with a nearest-neighbor algorithm that merged closely related sequences to remove PCR and sequencing errors. CDR3 sequences were aligned to IMGT reference sequences to assign V, D and J gene segments. Each retained sequence needed at least a six-nucleotide match to both a V gene segment and a J gene segment. A rearrangement was called productive if the CDR3 had no stop codons and remained in frame with V and J, and every other rearrangement was called non-productive. Following IMGT convention, CDR3 was defined as the stretch from the second conserved V-encoded cysteine up to the conserved J-encoded phenylalanine. In an earlier analysis of around 640 of the donors, sequences lacking an unambiguous match to a single V gene segment were excluded. In an earlier analysis of 450 to 750 of the donors, a V segment was called functional when productive rearrangements were above 56.7%, and segregating when the standard deviation between donors exceeded 5%. A statistical classification framework was developed to diagnose cytomegalovirus status using the catalog of TCR beta chain sequences. V and J gene assignment, in a later analysis, came from comparing TCR nucleotide sequences with IMGT/GENE-DB human TR gene sequences. In a later analysis, CDR3 sequences and most-parsimonious VDJ recombination scenarios were assigned using the TCRdist pipeline. In a later analysis, each TCR beta chain was defined by its CDR3 amino acid sequence together with its V-gene family, and reads without a unique V-gene family were excluded. As a way to deal with suspected cross-contamination and a sequencing artifact, a later analysis dropped 640 or so nucleotide sequences that were highly shared and had low generation probability. In a later analysis, a clonal expansion index was calculated for each public chain from normalized within-repertoire ranks of inferred template counts. Generation probabilities in a later analysis came from a VDJ recombination model fitted to out-of-frame rearrangements, and those results were checked against IGoR. A later analysis scored TCR-TCR, TCR-HLA and TCR-CMV co-occurrence with hypergeometric tests, applying a repertoire-size bias correction to TCR pairs. False discovery rates were estimated in a later analysis by permuting HLA or CMV assignments 20 times. In a later analysis, co-occurring TCRs were grouped using DBSCAN, with TCRdist sequence similarity added in when clustering inside HLA-allele-positive subsets. Repertoires with fewer than 30,000 or more than 120,000 public chains, plus five repertoires with anomalous nucleotide sharing, were excluded from co-occurrence clustering. Entries here come from immuneACCESS through TCRdb and include only in-frame sequences with V and J called. Some clones fail to appear in such tables; in the studies checked, an unresolved V gene covers under half of the shortfall, and the cause of the remainder is unknown. V and J calls and clone size are as listed in that table; D and trimming were resolved from the DNA. In all, the sample holds about 120,000 clones, and 75% to 90% of those were seen once. The ten largest clonotypes hold more than 7% of the sample.

The sample was PBMCs. The V and J genes are TRBV28 and TRBJ1-5; the D segment could be TRBD1, given 5 matching bases. The TCR was taken from a female donor in good health and CMV-seropositive. The CDR3 region reads CASSLGRAPQPQHF. The nucleotide sequence is given as TGTGCCAGCAGTTTAGGCAGGGCCCCTCAGCCCCAGCATTTT. With the portions outside the CDR3 filled from the reference TRBV28 and TRBJ1-5 genes, the complete variable region becomes DVKVTQSSRYLVKRTGEKVFLECVQDMDHENMFWYRQDPGLGLRLIYFSYDVKMKEKGDIPEGYSVSREKKERFSLILESASTNQTSMYLCASSLGRAPQPQHFGDGTRLSIL.